This T cell receptor (beta chain) derives from a study of blood T cell repertoires in COVID-19. The overall study: Material from acute and convalescent COVID-19 was sourced from the United States, Italy and Spain. PBMCs, B-cell-depleted T cells, or T cells were the source of the cDNA or gDNA that made up the material.

Profiling relied on immunoSEQ multiplex PCR, and the TCRdb table lists in-frame clones only, not all of them. The table lists 45,000 to 55,000 clones, roughly four fifths of them singletons. V trimming: 2 bases; J trimming: 7 bases; junction bases outside the gene matches: 13. Germline-derived CDR1 and CDR2 are LGHDT and YNNKEL (reference sequence). The CDR3 extends over 16 amino acids. This TCR was recovered from a man older than 75 with COVID-19, enrolled during active disease. The chain carries TRBV3-1 (or the pseudogene TRBV3-2) and TRBJ1-2; 7 bases are shared with TRBD1. The sample taken for sequencing was peripheral blood. CDR3: CASSQPGQITGRGYTF. CDR3 bases: TGTGCCAGCAGCCAACCGGGACAGATCACCGGCCGTGGCTACACCTTC.